The clone carrying this T cell receptor (beta chain) has a single count. This entry belongs to a study of blood T cell repertoires in COVID-19. The overall study: COVID-19 samples, acute and convalescent, were from the United States, Italy and Spain. Sample material is recorded as cDNA or gDNA derived from T cells, B-cell-depleted T cells, or PBMCs.

Authors' analysis steps: Scientists estimated how many nucleated cells there were by amplifying reference gene primers. The method was immunoSEQ multiplex PCR; TCRdb's version includes in-frame clones alone and lacks a portion of them. The DNA was the basis for D and trimming; V, J and clone size are from that table. The sample has about 81,000 clones; 88% are singletons. V lost 1 base, J lost 8 bases, and 9 bases lay in between. The V gene's germline CDR1 is LNHDA and CDR2 SQIVND (reference sequence). CDR3 size: 13 residues. The clonotype was recovered from a woman older than 75 with acute or convalescent COVID-19. Sequenced sample: peripheral blood. The chain is built from TRBV19 and TRBJ2-1; no firm D call. Here the CDR3 reads CASSIGGWDEQFF. In DNA, the CDR3 is TGTGCCAGTAGTATAGGCGGTTGGGATGAGCAGTTCTTC.